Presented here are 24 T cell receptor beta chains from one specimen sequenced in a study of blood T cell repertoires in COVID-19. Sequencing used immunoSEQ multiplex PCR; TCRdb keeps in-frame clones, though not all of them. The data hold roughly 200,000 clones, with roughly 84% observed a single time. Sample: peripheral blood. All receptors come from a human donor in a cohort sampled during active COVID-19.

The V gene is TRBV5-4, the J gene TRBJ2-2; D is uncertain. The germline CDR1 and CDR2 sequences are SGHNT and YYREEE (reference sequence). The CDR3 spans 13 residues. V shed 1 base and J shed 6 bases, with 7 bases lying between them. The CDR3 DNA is TGTGCCAGCAGCTTGTACGCGGCCGGGGAGCTGTTTTTT. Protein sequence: CASSLYAAGELFF.

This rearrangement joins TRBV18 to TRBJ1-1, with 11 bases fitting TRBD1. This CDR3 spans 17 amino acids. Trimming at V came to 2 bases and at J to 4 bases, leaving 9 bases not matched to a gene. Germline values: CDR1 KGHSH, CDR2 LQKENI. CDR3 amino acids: CASSPLGQGGRGTEAFF. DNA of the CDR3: TGTGCCAGCTCACCATTGGGACAGGGGGGAAGAGGCACTGAAGCTTTCTTT.

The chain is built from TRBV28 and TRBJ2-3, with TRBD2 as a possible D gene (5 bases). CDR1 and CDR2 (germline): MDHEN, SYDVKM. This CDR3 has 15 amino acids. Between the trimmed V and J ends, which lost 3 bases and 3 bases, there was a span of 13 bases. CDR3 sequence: CASSFRVSGTDTQYF. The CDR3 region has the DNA TGTGCCAGCAGTTTTCGGGTTTCGGGGACAGATACGCAGTATTTT.

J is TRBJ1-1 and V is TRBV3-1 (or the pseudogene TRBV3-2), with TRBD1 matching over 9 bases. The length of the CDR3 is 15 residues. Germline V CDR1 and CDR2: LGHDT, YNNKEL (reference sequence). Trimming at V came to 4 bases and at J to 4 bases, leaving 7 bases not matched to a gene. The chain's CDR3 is CASSRTQGASTEAFF. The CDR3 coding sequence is TGTGCCAGCAGCCGGACACAGGGGGCGAGCACTGAAGCTTTCTTT.

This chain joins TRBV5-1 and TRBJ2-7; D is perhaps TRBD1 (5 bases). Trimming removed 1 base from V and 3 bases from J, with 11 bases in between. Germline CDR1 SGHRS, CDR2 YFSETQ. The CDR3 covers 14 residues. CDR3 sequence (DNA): TGCGCCAGCAGCTTGAACAGGATGGGCTACGAGCAGTACTTC. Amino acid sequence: CASSLNRMGYEQYF.

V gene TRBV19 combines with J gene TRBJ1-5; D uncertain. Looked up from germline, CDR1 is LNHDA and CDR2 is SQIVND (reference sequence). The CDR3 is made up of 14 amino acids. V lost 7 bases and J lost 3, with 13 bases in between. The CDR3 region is CASKDRRDNQPQHF. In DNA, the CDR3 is TGTGCCAGTAAGGATAGGAGGGACAATCAGCCCCAGCATTTT.

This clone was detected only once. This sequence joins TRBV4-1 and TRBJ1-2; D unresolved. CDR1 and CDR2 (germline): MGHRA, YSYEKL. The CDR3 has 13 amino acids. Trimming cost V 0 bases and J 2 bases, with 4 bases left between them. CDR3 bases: TGCGCCAGCAGCCAAGACAGGAACTATGGCTACACCTTC. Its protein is CASSQDRNYGYTF.

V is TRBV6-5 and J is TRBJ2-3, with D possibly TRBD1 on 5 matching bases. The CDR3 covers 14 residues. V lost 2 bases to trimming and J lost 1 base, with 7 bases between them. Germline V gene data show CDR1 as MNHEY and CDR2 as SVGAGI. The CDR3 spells CASSYQGRTDTQYF. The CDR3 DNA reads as TGTGCCAGCAGTTACCAGGGCCGCACAGATACGCAGTATTTT.

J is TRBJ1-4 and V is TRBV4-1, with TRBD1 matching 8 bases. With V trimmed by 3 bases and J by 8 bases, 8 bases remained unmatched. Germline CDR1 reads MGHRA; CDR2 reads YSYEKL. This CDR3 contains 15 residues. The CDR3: CASSQATGGGEKLFF. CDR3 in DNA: TGCGCCAGCAGCCAGGCCACAGGGGGGGGCGAAAAACTGTTTTTT.

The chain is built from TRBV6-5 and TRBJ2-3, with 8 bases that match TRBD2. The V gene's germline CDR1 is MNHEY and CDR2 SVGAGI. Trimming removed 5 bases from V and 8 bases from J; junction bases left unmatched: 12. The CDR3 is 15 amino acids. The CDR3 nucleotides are TGTGCCAGCAGTCTTGGGGCTAGCGGGTTAGGTACGCAGTATTTT. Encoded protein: CASSLGASGLGTQYF.

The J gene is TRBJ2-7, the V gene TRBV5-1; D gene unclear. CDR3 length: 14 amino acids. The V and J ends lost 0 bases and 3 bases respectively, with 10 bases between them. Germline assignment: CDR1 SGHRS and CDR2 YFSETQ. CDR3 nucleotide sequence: TGCGCCAGCAGCTTGGCGAGGCGACGCTACGAGCAGTACTTC. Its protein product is CASSLARRRYEQYF.

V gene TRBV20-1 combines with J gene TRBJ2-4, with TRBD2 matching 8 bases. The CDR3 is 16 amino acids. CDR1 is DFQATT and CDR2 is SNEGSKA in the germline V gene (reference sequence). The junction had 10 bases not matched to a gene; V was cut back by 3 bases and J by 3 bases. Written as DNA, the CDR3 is TGCAGTGCTAGTCGGAGCGGGAGTGATGTCAAAAACATTCAGTACTTC. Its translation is CSASRSGSDVKNIQYF.

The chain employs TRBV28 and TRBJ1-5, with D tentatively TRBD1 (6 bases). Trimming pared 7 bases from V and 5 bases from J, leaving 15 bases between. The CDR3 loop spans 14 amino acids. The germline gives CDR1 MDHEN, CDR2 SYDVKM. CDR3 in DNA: TGTGCCAGCAATAGGGGGGGTGATTATCAGCCCCAGCATTTT. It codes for CASNRGGDYQPQHF.

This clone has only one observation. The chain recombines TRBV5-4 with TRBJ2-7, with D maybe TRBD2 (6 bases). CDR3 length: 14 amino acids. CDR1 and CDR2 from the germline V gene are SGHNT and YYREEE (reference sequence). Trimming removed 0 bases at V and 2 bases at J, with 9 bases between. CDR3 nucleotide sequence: TGTGCCAGCAGCTTGGAAGGCGGGACCTACGAGCAGTACTTC. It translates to CASSLEGGTYEQYF.

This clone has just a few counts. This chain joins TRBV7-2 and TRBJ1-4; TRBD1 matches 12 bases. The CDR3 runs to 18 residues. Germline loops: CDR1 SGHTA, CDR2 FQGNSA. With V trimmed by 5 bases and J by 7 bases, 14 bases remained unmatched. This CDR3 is CASSLAGTGGAKSEKLFF. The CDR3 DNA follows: TGTGCCAGCAGCCTGGCCGGGACAGGGGGCGCAAAAAGTGAAAAACTGTTTTTT.

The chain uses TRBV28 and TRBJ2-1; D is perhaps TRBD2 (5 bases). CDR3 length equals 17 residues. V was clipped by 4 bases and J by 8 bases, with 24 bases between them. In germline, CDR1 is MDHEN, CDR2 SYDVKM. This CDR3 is CASSSLMEAVPVHEQFF. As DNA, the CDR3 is TGTGCCAGCAGTTCACTTATGGAAGCGGTCCCCGTCCATGAGCAGTTCTTC. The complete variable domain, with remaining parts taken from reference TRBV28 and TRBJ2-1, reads DVKVTQSSRYLVKRTGEKVFLECVQDMDHENMFWYRQDPGLGLRLIYFSYDVKMKEKGDIPEGYSVSREKKERFSLILESASTNQTSMYLCASSSLMEAVPVHEQFFGPGTRLTVL.

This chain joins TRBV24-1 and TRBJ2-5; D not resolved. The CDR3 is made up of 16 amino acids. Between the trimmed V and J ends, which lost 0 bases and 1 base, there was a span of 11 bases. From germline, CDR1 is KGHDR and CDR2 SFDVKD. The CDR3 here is CATSDLVTTTQETQYF. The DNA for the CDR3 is TGTGCCACCAGTGATTTGGTGACAACCACCCAAGAGACCCAGTACTTC.

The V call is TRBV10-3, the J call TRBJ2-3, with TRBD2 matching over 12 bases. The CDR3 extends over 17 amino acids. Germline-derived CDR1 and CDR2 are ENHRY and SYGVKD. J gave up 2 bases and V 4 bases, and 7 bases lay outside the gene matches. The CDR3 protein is CAISATSGSIYTDTQYF. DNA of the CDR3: TGTGCCATCAGTGCGACTAGCGGGAGCATCTACACAGATACGCAGTATTTT.

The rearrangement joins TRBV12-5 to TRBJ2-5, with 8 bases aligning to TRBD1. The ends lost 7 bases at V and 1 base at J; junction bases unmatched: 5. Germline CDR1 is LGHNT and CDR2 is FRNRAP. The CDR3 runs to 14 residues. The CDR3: CASARGQGQETQYF. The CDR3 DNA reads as TGTGCTAGTGCCCGTGGACAGGGCCAAGAGACCCAGTACTTC. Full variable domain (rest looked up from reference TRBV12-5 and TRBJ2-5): DARVTQTPRHKVTEMGQEVTMRCQPILGHNTVFWYRQTMMQGLELLAYFRNRAPLDDSGMPKDRFSAEMPDATLATLKIQPSEPRDSAVYFCASARGQGQETQYFGPGTRLLVL.

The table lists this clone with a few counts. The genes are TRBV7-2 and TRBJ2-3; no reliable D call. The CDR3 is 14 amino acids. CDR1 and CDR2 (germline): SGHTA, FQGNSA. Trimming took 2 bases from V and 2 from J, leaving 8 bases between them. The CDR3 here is CASSLTLATDTQYF. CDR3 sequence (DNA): TGTGCCAGCAGCTTAACGTTAGCCACAGATACGCAGTATTTT.

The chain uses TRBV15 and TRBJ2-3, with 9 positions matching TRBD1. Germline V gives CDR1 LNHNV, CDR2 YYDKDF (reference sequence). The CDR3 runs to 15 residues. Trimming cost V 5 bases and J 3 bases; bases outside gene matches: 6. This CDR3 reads CATSGGDRVTDTQYF. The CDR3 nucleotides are TGTGCCACCAGCGGGGGGGACAGGGTAACAGATACGCAGTATTTT.

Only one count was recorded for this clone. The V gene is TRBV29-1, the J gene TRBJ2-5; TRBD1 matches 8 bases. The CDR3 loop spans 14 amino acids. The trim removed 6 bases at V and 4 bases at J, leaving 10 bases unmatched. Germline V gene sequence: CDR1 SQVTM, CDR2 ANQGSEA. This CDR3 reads CSVWDDRGSETQYF. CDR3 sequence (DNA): TGCAGCGTGTGGGACGACAGGGGATCAGAGACCCAGTACTTC.

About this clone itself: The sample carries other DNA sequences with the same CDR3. CDR3 bases: TGCGCCAGCAGCTTGGCTAGCGGGACCTACGAGCAGTACTTC. It specifies CASSLASGTYEQYF. V is TRBV5-1 and J is TRBJ2-7, with 9 positions matching TRBD2. This CDR3 comprises 14 residues. V trimming: 0 bases; J trimming: 2 bases; junction bases outside the gene matches: 0. Germline V gives CDR1 SGHRS, CDR2 YFSETQ.

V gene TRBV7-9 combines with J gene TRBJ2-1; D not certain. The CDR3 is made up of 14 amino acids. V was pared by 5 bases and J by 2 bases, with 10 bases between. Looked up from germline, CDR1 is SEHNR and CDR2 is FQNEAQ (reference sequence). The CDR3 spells CASSPTETYNEQFF. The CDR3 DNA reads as TGTGCCAGCAGCCCCACAGAGACCTACAATGAGCAGTTCTTC.